The 27 T cell receptor beta chains below were found in one sample sequenced in a study of T cell repertoires in cytomegalovirus infection. Their antigens remain unidentified. One entry per CDR3 protein, called by TCRdb with MiXCR from the reads. The table shows approximately 110,000 distinct CDR3 sequences, with roughly 32% occurring only once. The sequencing used CD8+ T cells from cultured PBMCs, collected from culture after CMV antigen stimulation. The receptors derive from a human donor in good health (CMV status not recorded). Some clones in this sample may be carry-over from other donors' samples.

The chain carries TRBV7-2 and TRBJ2-3; 12 positions agree with TRBD2. Unmatched junction bases numbered 7, after V lost 6 bases and J lost 3 bases. The V gene's germline CDR1 is SGHTA and CDR2 FQGNSA. The CDR3 contains 16 residues. CDR3 nucleotide sequence: TGTGCCAGCAGTCCTAGCGGGGGGGCCAGAACAGATACGCAGTATTTT. Its protein product is CASSPSGGARTDTQYF.

This clonotype was detected a few times. The rearrangement joins TRBV27 to TRBJ2-2, with a weak D call TRBD2 (5 bases). The CDR3 runs 14 residues. The V and J ends lost 1 base and 4 bases respectively, with 7 bases between them. In germline, CDR1 is MNHEY, CDR2 SMNVEV (reference sequence). CDR3 sequence (DNA): TGTGCCAGCAGTTTATTTCGGGGCACCGGGGAGCTGTTTTTT. This sequence encodes CASSLFRGTGELFF.

This clonotype was seen more than once but under ten times. The gene calls are TRBV9 and TRBJ2-4, with D hard to call. CDR1 SGDLS and CDR2 YYNGEE come from the germline V gene. The CDR3 length is 13 residues. V lost 2 bases and J 9 bases, leaving 12 bases between the germline ends. The CDR3: CASSVSDQSIQYF. CDR3 coding DNA: TGTGCCAGCAGCGTGTCGGACCAAAGCATTCAGTACTTC.

This clonotype was detected only a few times. V and J are TRBV4-2 and TRBJ2-7; tentatively, D is TRBD2 (6 bases). Germline CDR1 reads LGHNA; CDR2 reads YNFKEQ. The CDR3 loop spans 13 amino acids. Trimming removed 1 base at V and 6 bases at J, with 10 bases between. The CDR3 reads CASSQGGGTEQYF. In DNA form, the CDR3 reads TGTGCCAGCAGCCAAGGAGGAGGGACCGAGCAGTACTTC.

The V and J genes are TRBV4-2 and TRBJ1-1; D unclear. Germline values: CDR1 LGHNA, CDR2 YNFKEQ. Between the trimmed V and J ends, which lost 3 bases and 3 bases, there was a span of 8 bases. This CDR3 has 13 residues. CDR3 bases: TGTGCCAGCAGCCAGGAGGGTTACACTGAAGCTTTCTTT. Translating gives CASSQEGYTEAFF.

CDR3 bases: TGTGCCAGCAGCTTAGACACGGATCAGCGCTATGGCTACACCTTC. It is translated as CASSLDTDQRYGYTF. This chain links TRBV7-9 with TRBJ1-2; the D is unclear. The germline V gene has CDR1 SEHNR and CDR2 FQNEAQ (reference sequence). The ends were cut back, 1 base at V and 4 bases at J, with 13 bases in the middle. The CDR3 sequence is 15 residues long.

In its sample, this clonotype was seen a few times. The chain links TRBV12-5 to TRBJ2-1, with TRBD2 matching over 7 bases. The CDR3 runs 15 residues. CDR1 and CDR2 from the germline V gene are LGHNT and FRNRAP. Trimming at V came to 1 base and at J to 8 bases, leaving 8 bases not matched to a gene. CDR3 residues: CASGLGGGPSHEQFF. The CDR3, as DNA: TGTGCTAGTGGTTTGGGCGGGGGTCCCTCGCATGAGCAGTTCTTC.

The rearrangement links TRBV5-4 to TRBJ1-3, with a tentative D call TRBD1 (5 bases). The CDR3 sequence is 15 residues long. Trimming left V 2 bases short and J 2 bases short, with 11 bases between. Germline V gene lookup returns CDR1 SGHNT and CDR2 YYREEE (reference sequence). CDR3 region: CASSFSGTPGNTIYF. CDR3 nucleotide sequence: TGTGCCAGCAGCTTTTCCGGGACTCCTGGAAACACCATATATTTT.

In this sample, this clonotype turned up a few times. This chain uses TRBV6-5 with TRBJ2-3; TRBD1 is a possible D gene (5 bases). The CDR3 runs 15 residues. Trimming took 0 bases from V and 2 from J, leaving 9 bases between them. Germline-derived CDR1 and CDR2 are MNHEY and SVGAGI. The CDR3 is CASSYSGLSTDTQYF. The CDR3 nucleotides read TGTGCCAGCAGTTACTCGGGGCTTTCCACAGATACGCAGTATTTT.

This clonotype was recorded a few times. V usage is TRBV4-2 and J usage is TRBJ1-2, with no clear D. The V gene's germline CDR1 is LGHNA and CDR2 YNFKEQ. V was trimmed by 1 base and J by 2 bases, leaving 17 bases between them. The CDR3 has 17 amino acids. CDR3 nucleotides: TGTGCCAGCAGCCAAGTAACCGTCGGGATCCCGAACTATGGCTACACCTTC. Encoded protein: CASSQVTVGIPNYGYTF.

In its sample, this clonotype was seen many times. This rearrangement joins TRBV7-6 to TRBJ2-1, with 11 bases that match TRBD1. The V gene's germline CDR1 is SGHVS and CDR2 FNYEAQ. The CDR3 is 16 amino acids. V dropped 4 bases and J dropped 6; count of bases not matched to a gene: 8. CDR3 sequence: CASSSGTGGVGNEQFF. The CDR3, as DNA: TGTGCCAGCAGCTCCGGGACAGGGGGAGTGGGCAATGAGCAGTTCTTC.

This clonotype was counted between two and nine times. The V call is TRBV6-1, the J call TRBJ2-3; D uncertain. Trimming took 2 bases from V and 3 from J, leaving 12 bases between them. Looked up from germline, CDR1 is MNHNS and CDR2 is SASEGT. The CDR3 sequence is 15 residues long. The CDR3 here is CASSEYGLSTDTQYF. CDR3 nucleotide sequence: TGTGCCAGCAGTGAATATGGCCTATCGACAGATACGCAGTATTTT.

The V gene is TRBV11-2, the J gene TRBJ2-7; 11 bases map to TRBD1. With V trimmed by 5 bases and J by 7 bases, 7 bases remained unmatched. Germline values: CDR1 SGHAT, CDR2 FQNNGV. This CDR3 region has 14 residues. The DNA of the CDR3 is TGTGCCAGCAGCCGCCGGGACAGGGGGTTGGAGCAGTACTTC. This sequence encodes CASSRRDRGLEQYF. The full variable domain, its missing parts supplied by reference TRBV11-2 and TRBJ2-7, is EAGVAQSPRYKIIEKRQSVAFWCNPISGHATLYWYQQILGQGPKLLIQFQNNGVVDDSQLPKDRFSAERLKGVDSTLKIQPAKLEDSAVYLCASSRRDRGLEQYFGPGTRLTVT.

The sample holds a few counts of this clonotype. The chain carries TRBV7-9 and TRBJ2-5; 10 positions match TRBD1. Germline V gene sequence: CDR1 SEHNR, CDR2 FQNEAQ (reference sequence). CDR3 size: 16 residues. V shed 5 bases and J 5 bases; nucleotides not matched to a gene: 11. Here the CDR3 reads CASSPNRDRGRETQYF. The CDR3 DNA reads as TGTGCCAGCAGCCCCAACCGGGACAGGGGACGGGAGACCCAGTACTTC.

This chain connects TRBV11-2 to TRBJ2-2; D gene uncertain. Trimming left V 4 bases short and J 3 bases short, with 9 bases between. The CDR3 is 14 residues long. Germline lookup yields CDR1 SGHAT and CDR2 FQNNGV. CDR3 in DNA: TGTGCCAGCAGCTCCGGGCCGCACACCGGGGAGCTGTTTTTT. It specifies CASSSGPHTGELFF.

The chain combines TRBV19 with TRBJ2-3; D not certain. Per germline, CDR1 LNHDA and CDR2 SQIVND (reference sequence). Trimming removed 3 bases from V and 0 bases from J, with 13 bases in between. The CDR3 sequence is 16 residues long. Here the CDR3 reads CASSIRERPSTDTQYF. CDR3 nucleotide sequence: TGTGCCAGTAGTATTCGAGAGAGACCTAGCACAGATACGCAGTATTTT.

The chain recombines TRBV6-6 with TRBJ1-1; TRBD1 matches at 9 bases. The CDR3 runs to 15 residues. Trimming at V came to 6 bases and at J to 1 base, leaving 6 bases not matched to a gene. Germline V CDR1 and CDR2: MNHNY, SVGAGI (reference sequence). DNA for the CDR3: TGTGCCAGCAGCCCGACAGGGGGATCGAACACTGAAGCTTTCTTT. As protein: CASSPTGGSNTEAFF.

The chain joins TRBV7-6 to TRBJ2-7; 7 positions match TRBD1. The CDR3 totals 15 residues. With 5 bases clipped from V and 3 bases from J, the junction kept 10 bases outside the gene matches. CDR1 is SGHVS, CDR2 FNYEAQ, per germline. CDR3 in DNA: TGTGCCAGCAGCCCATCTACAGGGGCCGTCTACGAGCAGTACTTC. It is translated as CASSPSTGAVYEQYF. The entire variable domain, with the rest obtained from reference TRBV7-6 and TRBJ2-7, is as follows: GAGVSQSPRYKVTKRGQDVALRCDPISGHVSLYWYRQALGQGPEFLTYFNYEAQQDKSGLPNDRFSAERPEGSISTLTIQRTEQRDSAMYRCASSPSTGAVYEQYFGPGTRLTVT.

V usage is TRBV6-1 and J usage is TRBJ2-7; D possibly corresponds to TRBD2 (7 bases). Germline V gene data show CDR1 as MNHNS and CDR2 as SASEGT. The V end lost 5 bases, the J end lost 2 bases, and 28 bases lay between the germline ends. The CDR3 extends over 19 amino acids. Here the CDR3 DNA reads TGTGCCAGCAGTCTTCGCACAGGGAGGGCCTCCGGTAGGACCTACGAGCAGTACTTC. Translated, it gives CASSLRTGRASGRTYEQYF.

The genes are TRBV5-4 and TRBJ2-2; TRBD1 matches at 7 bases. Germline CDR1 reads SGHNT; CDR2 reads YYREEE (reference sequence). V gave up 0 bases and J gave up 1 base; unmatched junction bases: 3. The CDR3 contains 16 residues. The CDR3 sequence is CASSLGQGRNTGELFF. The CDR3 bases are TGTGCCAGCAGCTTGGGACAGGGCAGGAACACCGGGGAGCTGTTTTTT.

The gene calls are TRBV20-1 and TRBJ1-1; a weak D match, TRBD1 (5 bases). The V gene's germline CDR1 is DFQATT and CDR2 SNEGSKA (reference sequence). V lost 6 bases, J lost 1 base, and 15 bases lay in between. The CDR3 totals 14 residues. The DNA for the CDR3 is TGCAGTGCCTCCCCAGGGTCCGCGAACACTGAAGCTTTCTTT. It translates to CSASPGSANTEAFF.

The table lists this clonotype with a few counts. This chain links TRBV6-5 with TRBJ1-4, with 7 bases matching TRBD1. The germline gives CDR1 MNHEY, CDR2 SVGAGI. CDR3 length: 15 amino acids. Losses at the gene ends were 6 bases for V and 0 bases for J; bases not matched to a gene: 4. The CDR3 protein is CASSRGGATNEKLFF. The DNA of the CDR3 is TGTGCCAGCAGCAGGGGGGGTGCAACTAATGAAAAACTGTTTTTT.

The genes are TRBV29-1 and TRBJ2-1; D uncertain. Germline V CDR1 and CDR2: SQVTM, ANQGSEA. This CDR3 comprises 12 residues. The V and J ends lost 3 bases and 9 bases respectively, with 12 bases between them. This CDR3 is CSVDSVGIEQFF. In DNA, the CDR3 is TGCAGCGTTGACTCGGTGGGGATTGAGCAGTTCTTC.

Only a few counts were recorded for this clonotype. The chain couples TRBV27 to TRBJ2-1; no reliable D call. The CDR3 extends over 13 amino acids. Trimming shortened V by 0 bases and J by 6 bases, and 6 bases separated the two germline ends. The germline gives CDR1 MNHEY, CDR2 SMNVEV (reference sequence). The CDR3 DNA follows: TGTGCCAGCAGTTTATCAAATAGCAATGAGCAGTTCTTC. This translates into CASSLSNSNEQFF.

This clonotype has a handful of counts. The CDR3 sequence: CASSNDISYNEQFF. The CDR3 DNA is TGTGCCAGCAGCAACGACATTTCCTACAATGAGCAGTTCTTC. The rearrangement joins TRBV5-4 to TRBJ2-1; D is unclear. CDR1 and CDR2 from the germline V gene are SGHNT and YYREEE (reference sequence). V was clipped by 4 bases and J by 1 base, with 9 bases between them. The CDR3 runs 14 residues.

The gene calls are TRBV7-9 and TRBJ2-1, with 8 bases identical to TRBD2. The V segment lost 3 bases and the J segment 9 bases; nucleotides outside the gene matches: 13. The CDR3 has 16 residues. In germline, CDR1 is SEHNR, CDR2 FQNEAQ (reference sequence). The CDR3 reads CASSFPGTSTVPEQFF. The CDR3, as DNA: TGTGCCAGCAGCTTTCCCGGGACTAGTACGGTCCCTGAGCAGTTCTTC.

Only a few counts were recorded for this clonotype. The V gene is TRBV7-9, the J gene TRBJ1-4; 10 nucleotides line up with TRBD1. Looked up from germline, CDR1 is SEHNR and CDR2 is FQNEAQ (reference sequence). The CDR3 is made up of 14 amino acids. V shed 8 bases, J shed 5 bases, and the junction held 5 bases outside the gene matches. The CDR3 sequence: CASGETGGNEKLFF. The DNA of the CDR3 is TGTGCCAGCGGTGAGACAGGGGGCAATGAAAAACTGTTTTTT.